This passage covers 14 T cell receptor beta chains from one sample sequenced in a study of blood T cell repertoires in COVID-19 (TCRdb year 2020). Libraries were made using the immunoSEQ multiplex PCR assay. TCRdb carries this immuneACCESS record with in-frame sequences only. Its versions omit some clonotypes, under half of them owing to an unresolved V gene in the studies checked, with the rest unexplained. The sample data list approximately 280,000 clones, and 75% to 90% of these were observed just once. Roughly 9.6% of the sample is held by the ten biggest clonotypes. Sequenced sample: peripheral blood. These receptors were collected from a woman in her 70s with acute or convalescent COVID-19.

In DNA, the CDR3 is TGTGCCAGTGGGGGGGAGACAGGTAAAAAAACGAACACTGAAGCTTTCTTT. Translated, it gives CASGGETGKKTNTEAFF. The gene calls are TRBV19 and TRBJ1-1; a possible D gene is TRBD1 (6 bases). V shed 8 bases and J shed 1 base, with 23 bases lying between them. The germline V gene has CDR1 LNHDA and CDR2 SQIVND (reference sequence). The CDR3 runs 17 residues.

V is TRBV5-1 and J is TRBJ2-1; possible D gene TRBD2, 7 bases. The CDR3 extends over 16 amino acids. CDR1 and CDR2 from the germline V gene are SGHRS and YFSETQ. With 7 bases removed from V and 7 bases from J, the gap between germline ends came to 24 bases. The CDR3 region has the DNA TGCGCCAGCTCATTCGGGGCTAGCGGAGGGGGGAATGAGCAGTTCTTC. It is translated as CASSFGASGGGNEQFF.

The CDR3 bases are TGTGCCAGCAGTTTATGGGGGGGGGTATGGGAGACCCAGTACTTC. It yields the protein CASSLWGGVWETQYF. The rearrangement joins TRBV27 to TRBJ2-5; 7 nucleotides line up with TRBD2. Per germline, CDR1 MNHEY and CDR2 SMNVEV (reference sequence). Trimming took 1 base from V and 5 from J; bases not matched to a gene: 7. The CDR3 totals 15 residues.

The V gene is TRBV2, the J gene TRBJ1-2, with 7 nucleotides matching TRBD1. Germline V gene lookup returns CDR1 SNHLY and CDR2 FYNNEI. Unmatched junction bases numbered 5, after V lost 5 bases and J lost 8 bases. The CDR3 runs 12 residues. This chain's CDR3 is CASSPGQFGYTF. The CDR3, as DNA: TGTGCCAGCAGTCCGGGACAGTTCGGCTACACCTTC. Variable domain in full (rest from reference TRBV2 and TRBJ1-2): EPEVTQTPSHQVTQMGQEVILRCVPISNHLYFYWYRQILGQKVEFLVSFYNNEISEKSEIFDDQFSVERPDGSNFTLKIRSTKLEDSAMYFCASSPGQFGYTFGSGTRLTVV.

The chain couples TRBV7-2 to TRBJ2-7, with a weak D call TRBD1 (6 bases). CDR1 is SGHTA and CDR2 is FQGNSA in the germline V gene. The length of the CDR3 is 14 residues. The V end lost 5 bases, the J end lost 4 bases, and 15 bases lay between the germline ends. CDR3 sequence reads: CASSPGTPRYEQYF. Here the CDR3 DNA reads TGTGCCAGCAGCCCCGGGACACCTCGATACGAGCAGTACTTC. The whole variable domain, filled in from reference TRBV7-2 and TRBJ2-7, reads GAGVSQSPSNKVTEKGKDVELRCDPISGHTALYWYRQSLGQGLEFLIYFQGNSAPDKSGLPSDRFSAERTGGSVSTLTIQRTQQEDSAVYLCASSPGTPRYEQYFGPGTRLTVT.

The chain combines TRBV2 with TRBJ2-7; D possibly corresponds to TRBD1 (6 bases). This CDR3 region has 15 residues. The germline CDR1 and CDR2 sequences are SNHLY and FYNNEI. With 3 bases removed from V and 3 bases from J, the gap between germline ends came to 15 bases. The CDR3 is CASSEQGQKNYEQYF. The CDR3 DNA follows: TGTGCCAGCAGTGAGCAGGGGCAGAAAAACTACGAGCAGTACTTC.

This chain joins TRBV5-4 and TRBJ1-1, with D uncertain. The CDR3 covers 13 residues. In germline, CDR1 is SGHNT, CDR2 YYREEE (reference sequence). V gave up 4 bases and J gave up 8 bases, with 15 bases separating them. The CDR3 here is CASSQILGREAFF. The CDR3 region has the DNA TGTGCCAGCAGCCAGATATTGGGCAGAGAAGCTTTCTTT.

The count of this clone is one. The rearrangement links TRBV5-8 to TRBJ2-2, with TRBD1 as a possible D gene (6 bases). CDR3 length: 12 residues. Germline V gene sequence: CDR1 SGHTS, CDR2 YDEGEE. V was pared by 7 bases and J by 4 bases, with 8 bases between. The CDR3 region has the DNA TGTGCCAGCGGGACAACCACCGGGGAGCTGTTTTTT. Its protein product is CASGTTTGELFF. The full variable domain, with the rest looked up from reference TRBV5-8 and TRBJ2-2, is EAGVTQSPTHLIKTRGQQATLRCSPISGHTSVYWYQQALGLGLQFLLWYDEGEERNRGNFPPRFSGRQFPNYSSELNVNALELEDSALYLCASGTTTGELFFGEGSRLTVL.

As concerns this clone: A single base separates this from a much larger clone, so it may be a read error. Other nucleotide sequences in the sample specify the same CDR3. This chain connects TRBV3-1 (or the pseudogene TRBV3-2) to TRBJ1-1; D gene uncertain. The V gene's germline CDR1 is LGHDT and CDR2 YNNKEL (reference sequence). V lost 1 base to trimming and J lost 1 base, with 4 bases between them. The CDR3 spans 13 residues. Here the CDR3 reads CASSQVRNTEAFF. The CDR3 DNA reads as TGTGCCAGCAGCCAAGTGAGGAACACTGAAGCTTTCTTT.

The V gene is TRBV19, the J gene TRBJ2-5, with D maybe TRBD1 (6 bases). Trimming pared 3 bases from V and 5 bases from J, leaving 13 bases between. The germline V gene encodes CDR1 LNHDA and CDR2 SQIVND (reference sequence). There are 14 residues in the CDR3. The CDR3 loop reads CASSMLGAGETQYF. In DNA form, the CDR3 reads TGTGCCAGTAGTATGCTGGGGGCCGGGGAGACCCAGTACTTC. Using reference TRBV19 and TRBJ2-5 for the parts outside the CDR3, the full variable domain is DGGITQSPKYLFRKEGQNVTLSCEQNLNHDAMYWYRQDPGQGLRLIYYSQIVNDFQKGDIAEGYSVSREKKESFPLTVTSAQKNPTAFYLCASSMLGAGETQYFGPGTRLLVL.

The chain joins TRBV19 to TRBJ2-2, with D maybe TRBD1 (6 bases). V shed 3 bases and J shed 2 bases, with 31 bases lying between them. The CDR3 spans 22 residues. Germline loops: CDR1 LNHDA, CDR2 SQIVND (reference sequence). The CDR3 DNA sequence: TGTGCCAGTAGTATTGCGTTTGGGGGCAGGGCCCTTATTCATTTTAACACCGGGGAGCTGTTTTTT. It codes for CASSIAFGGRALIHFNTGELFF.

The V call is TRBV7-2, the J call TRBJ1-5; D call uncertain. The CDR3 sequence is 15 residues long. Germline V lookup: CDR1 SGHTA, CDR2 FQGNSA. The germline V and J ends were trimmed by 5 bases and 0 bases, with 11 bases remaining between them. The CDR3 is CASSPRTYSNQPQHF. For the CDR3, the DNA is TGTGCCAGCAGCCCCCGGACTTATAGCAATCAGCCCCAGCATTTT.

This chain uses TRBV19 with TRBJ1-2, with D possibly TRBD1 on 5 matching bases. The V end was cut by 7 bases, the J end by 8 bases, with 17 bases between. The CDR3 contains 13 residues. Looked up from germline, CDR1 is LNHDA and CDR2 is SQIVND (reference sequence). In nucleotides, the CDR3 is TGTGCCAGTACTCACCTGGGCAGGGTCGGCTACACCTTC. It specifies CASTHLGRVGYTF. Full variable domain (rest looked up from reference TRBV19 and TRBJ1-2): DGGITQSPKYLFRKEGQNVTLSCEQNLNHDAMYWYRQDPGQGLRLIYYSQIVNDFQKGDIAEGYSVSREKKESFPLTVTSAQKNPTAFYLCASTHLGRVGYTFGSGTRLTVV.

This sequence joins TRBV5-1 and TRBJ2-7, with TRBD1 identical over 7 bases. The V gene end was trimmed by 4 bases and the J gene end by 0 bases; junction bases not matched to a gene: 10. The length of the CDR3 is 16 residues. Per germline, CDR1 SGHRS and CDR2 YFSETQ. The DNA for the CDR3 is TGCGCCAGCAGCCCATGGACAGGCGCTACCTCCTACGAGCAGTACTTC. This translates into CASSPWTGATSYEQYF.